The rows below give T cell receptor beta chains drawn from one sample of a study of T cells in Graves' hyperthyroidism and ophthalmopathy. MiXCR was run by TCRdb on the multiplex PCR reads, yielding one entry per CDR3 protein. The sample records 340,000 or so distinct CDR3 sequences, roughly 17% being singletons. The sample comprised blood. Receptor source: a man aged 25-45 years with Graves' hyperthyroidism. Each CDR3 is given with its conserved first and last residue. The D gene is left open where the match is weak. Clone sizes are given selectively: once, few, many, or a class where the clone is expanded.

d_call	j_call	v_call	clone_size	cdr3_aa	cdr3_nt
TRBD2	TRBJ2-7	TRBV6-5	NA	CASSYASGRARSYEQYF	TGTGCCAGCAGTTACGCTAGCGGGAGGGCCAGGTCCTACGAGCAGTACTTC
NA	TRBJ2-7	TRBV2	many	CASLGGSSYEQYF	TGTGCCAGCCTCGGGGGTAGCTCCTACGAGCAGTACTTC
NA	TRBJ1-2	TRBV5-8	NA	CASSPGQWGYGYTF	TGTGCCAGCAGCCCTGGACAGTGGGGCTATGGCTACACCTTC
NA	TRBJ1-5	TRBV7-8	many	CASSLAGGDQPQHF	TGTGCCAGCAGCTTAGCAGGGGGTGATCAGCCCCAGCATTTT
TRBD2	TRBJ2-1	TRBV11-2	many	CASLEAGAYNEQFF	TGTGCCAGCCTGGAGGCGGGGGCCTACAATGAGCAGTTCTTC
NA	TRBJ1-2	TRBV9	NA	CASSVVGTSDNYGYTF	TGTGCCAGCAGCGTAGTGGGGACCTCGGATAACTATGGCTACACCTTC
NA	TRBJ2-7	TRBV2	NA	CASSGSRDSEQYF	TGTGCCAGCAGTGGTTCCAGGGACTCCGAGCAGTACTTC
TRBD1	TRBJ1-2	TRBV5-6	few	CASSLSDRVYGYTF	TGTGCCAGCAGCTTGTCGGACAGGGTATATGGCTACACCTTC
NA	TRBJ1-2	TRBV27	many	CASSFAGSYGYTF	TGTGCCAGCAGTTTCGCGGGGAGCTATGGCTACACCTTC
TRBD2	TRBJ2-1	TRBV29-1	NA	CSSREGTYNEQFF	TGCAGCTCACGGGAGGGGACCTACAATGAGCAGTTCTTC
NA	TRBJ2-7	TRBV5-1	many	CASSLILGLWEQYF	TGCGCCAGCAGCTTGATCCTGGGGCTGTGGGAGCAGTACTTC
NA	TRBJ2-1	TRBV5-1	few	CASSLVGGLSANEQFF	TGCGCCAGCAGCTTGGTAGGGGGACTATCTGCTAATGAGCAGTTCTTC
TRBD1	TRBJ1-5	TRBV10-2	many	CASSEGSLTGNQPQHF	TGCGCCAGCAGTGAGGGTTCGTTGACAGGGAACCAGCCCCAGCATTTT
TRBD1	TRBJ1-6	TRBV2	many	CASSEIRGDSPLHF	TGTGCCAGCAGTGAAATCAGGGGGGATTCACCCCTCCACTTT
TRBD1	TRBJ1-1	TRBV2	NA	CASSDDRGNTEAFF	TGTGCCAGCAGTGATGACAGGGGGAACACTGAAGCTTTCTTT
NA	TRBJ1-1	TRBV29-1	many	CSVGLNTEAFF	TGCAGCGTTGGGCTGAACACTGAAGCTTTCTTT
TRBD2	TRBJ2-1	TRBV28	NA	CASRISGSTPNEQFF	TGTGCCAGTAGGATTAGCGGGAGTACCCCCAATGAGCAGTTCTTC
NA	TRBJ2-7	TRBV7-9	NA	CASSLWAREVQLEQYF	TGTGCCAGCAGCTTATGGGCCAGGGAAGTTCAGCTCGAGCAGTACTTC
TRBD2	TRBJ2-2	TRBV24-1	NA	CATSDPGLAGDNTGELFF	TGTGCCACCAGTGATCCCGGACTAGCGGGAGACAACACCGGGGAGCTGTTTTTT
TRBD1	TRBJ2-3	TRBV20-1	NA	CGARDIRGPDSDTQYF	TGCGGTGCTAGAGATATTAGGGGGCCGGATTCGGATACGCAGTATTTT
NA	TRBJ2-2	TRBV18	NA	CASSPTTLANTGELFF	TGTGCCAGCTCCCCGACTACCCTGGCGAACACCGGGGAGCTGTTTTTT
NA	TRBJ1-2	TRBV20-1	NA	CSARDLLRGNYGYTF	TGCAGTGCTAGAGATCTCCTAAGGGGGAACTATGGCTACACCTTC
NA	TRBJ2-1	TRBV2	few	CASSTSLSYNEQFF	TGTGCCAGCAGTACAAGCCTCTCCTACAATGAGCAGTTCTTC
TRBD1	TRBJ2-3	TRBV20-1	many	CSASIPGQGFWQYF	TGCAGTGCTAGCATCCCGGGACAGGGATTTTGGCAGTATTTT
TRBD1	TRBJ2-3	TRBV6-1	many	CASSERSGGADTQYF	TGTGCCAGCAGTGAACGGTCAGGGGGCGCAGATACGCAGTATTTT
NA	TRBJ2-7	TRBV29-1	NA	CSVTPQSASSYEQYF	TGCAGCGTTACCCCACAAAGTGCAAGCTCCTACGAGCAGTACTTC
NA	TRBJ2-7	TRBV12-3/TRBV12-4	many	CASSASNILSYEQYF	TGTGCCAGCAGTGCTAGTAATATCTTATCCTACGAGCAGTACTTC
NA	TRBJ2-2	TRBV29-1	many	CSSRDRTNTGELFF	TGCAGCTCTCGCGACAGGACGAACACCGGGGAGCTGTTTTTT
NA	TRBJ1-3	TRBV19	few	CASKPRRNTIYF	TGTGCCAGTAAGCCTCGTCGGAACACCATATATTTT
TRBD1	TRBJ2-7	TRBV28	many	CASATGDRYEQYF	TGTGCCAGCGCAACAGGGGATAGGTACGAGCAGTACTTC
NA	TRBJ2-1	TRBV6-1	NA	CASRRTVEGNEQFF	TGTGCCAGCAGAAGGACGGTTGAGGGCAATGAGCAGTTCTTC
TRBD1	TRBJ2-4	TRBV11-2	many	CASSSRQGSVGNIQYF	TGTGCCAGCAGCTCGAGACAGGGGAGCGTTGGAAACATTCAGTACTTC
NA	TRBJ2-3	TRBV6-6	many	CASSYRRPDTQYF	TGTGCCAGCAGTTACCGGAGGCCAGATACGCAGTATTTT
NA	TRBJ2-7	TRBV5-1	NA	CASRIDSYYEQYF	TGCGCCAGCCGAATTGACAGCTACTACGAGCAGTACTTC
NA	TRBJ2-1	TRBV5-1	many	CASSWADPSYNEQFF	TGCGCCAGCAGCTGGGCGGACCCTTCCTACAATGAGCAGTTCTTC
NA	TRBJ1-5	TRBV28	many	CASGLQDLNQPQHF	TGTGCCAGCGGCTTACAGGACCTCAATCAGCCCCAGCATTTT
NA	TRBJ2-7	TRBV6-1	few	CASNPDTNYEQYF	TGTGCCAGCAACCCCGACACAAACTACGAGCAGTACTTC
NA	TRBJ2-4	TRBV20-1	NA	CSARDQRILAIQYF	TGCAGTGCTAGAGATCAACGAATTTTGGCCATTCAGTACTTC
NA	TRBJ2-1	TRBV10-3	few	CAISESERVLQFF	TGTGCCATCAGTGAGTCAGAGAGGGTCTTGCAGTTCTTC
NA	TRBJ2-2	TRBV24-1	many	CATSEPGEWAGELFF	TGTGCCACCAGTGAACCAGGGGAATGGGCCGGGGAGCTGTTTTTT
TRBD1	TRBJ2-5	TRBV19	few	CASREEHGDRGYQETQYF	TGTGCCAGTCGTGAAGAACACGGGGACAGGGGCTACCAAGAGACCCAGTACTTC
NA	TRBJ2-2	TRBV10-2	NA	CASGTRLPGELFF	TGCGCCAGCGGGACCCGGCTCCCCGGGGAGCTGTTTTTT